This T cell receptor beta chain was documented in a study of control samples from healthy donors and cancer patients. Germline V gives CDR1 LGHDT, CDR2 YNNKEL (reference sequence). The CDR3 is made up of 17 amino acids. V trimming: 4 bases; J trimming: 2 bases; junction bases outside the gene matches: 8. Measured with immunoSEQ multiplex PCR; TCRdb has only the in-frame clones, and not every one. The sample carries roughly 120,000 clones, approximately 90% recorded once. The origin of this receptor is a woman between 45 and 60 years old with colorectal cancer. The chain couples TRBV3-1 (or the pseudogene TRBV3-2) to TRBJ2-3; 11 bases line up with TRBD2. The sample comprised PBMCs. The CDR3 region is CASSPLGTSGPTDTQYF. CDR3 DNA: TGTGCCAGCAGCCCCTTAGGGACTAGCGGACCCACAGATACGCAGTATTTT.